Listed here are 30 T cell receptor beta chains from one sample, sequenced in a study of shared clonotypes between healthy human individuals (dated by TCRdb to the early 2020s). Libraries were built with the immunoSEQ multiplex PCR assay. TCRdb mirrors the immuneACCESS table, restricted to in-frame sequences. Some clones are absent from its copies; in checked studies, under half trace to an unresolved V gene, and the reason for the others is unknown. This sample comprises about 530,000 clones, almost 80% of them detected only once. Under 15% of the sample is held by the ten biggest clonotypes. Sequenced sample: PBMCs. Receptors originate from a woman aged 40 to 49 in good health. Some clones in this sample may be carry-over from other donors' samples.

This sequence joins TRBV11-3 and TRBJ1-2; D gene ambiguous. V was cut by 2 bases and J by 4 bases, with 5 bases left in between. The germline V gene has CDR1 SGHNT and CDR2 YENEEA. The CDR3 has 12 residues. DNA for the CDR3: TGTGCCAGCAGCTTATCCGGCTATGGCTACACCTTC. This sequence encodes CASSLSGYGYTF. The full variable domain, with the rest looked up from reference TRBV11-3 and TRBJ1-2, is EAGVVQSPRYKIIEKKQPVAFWCNPISGHNTLYWYLQNLGQGPELLIRYENEEAVDDSQLPKDRFSAERLKGVDSTLKIQPAELGDSAVYLCASSLSGYGYTFGSGTRLTVV.

The V and J genes are TRBV7-7 and TRBJ2-5; D may be TRBD2 (5 bases). V lost 5 bases to trimming and J lost 2 bases, with 18 bases between them. The CDR3 spans 16 residues. The germline gives CDR1 SSHAT, CDR2 FNYEAQ (reference sequence). In nucleotides, the CDR3 is TGTGCCAGCAGCAATTTCCGGGAAATGGGGCAAGAGACCCAGTACTTC. It yields the protein CASSNFREMGQETQYF. The full variable domain, with the rest looked up from reference TRBV7-7 and TRBJ2-5, is GAGVSQSPRYKVTKRGQDVTLRCDPISSHATLYWYQQALGQGPEFLTYFNYEAQPDKSGLPSDRFSAERPEGSISTLTIQRTEQRDSAMYRCASSNFREMGQETQYFGPGTRLLVL.

The rearrangement uses TRBV28 and TRBJ1-4; TRBD1 agrees at 8 bases. The junction had 10 bases not matched to a gene; V was cut back by 3 bases and J by 7 bases. Looked up from germline, CDR1 is MDHEN and CDR2 is SYDVKM. CDR3 length: 16 amino acids. Written as DNA, the CDR3 is TGTGCCAGCAGTTTTTCCCCAGGGACAGGCGGTGAAAAACTGTTTTTT. The encoded protein is CASSFSPGTGGEKLFF.

The V call is TRBV7-3, the J call TRBJ1-2; D possibly corresponds to TRBD1 (5 bases). V was cut by 5 bases and J by 1 base, with 17 bases left in between. This CDR3 contains 16 residues. Germline V CDR1 and CDR2: SGHTA, FQGTGA. CDR3 in DNA: TGTGCCAGCAGCAGAGACGGGGCTGCGCTTAACTATGGCTACACCTTC. Translating gives CASSRDGAALNYGYTF.

The rearrangement joins TRBV7-6 to TRBJ2-7, with a weak D call TRBD2 (6 bases). This CDR3 comprises 15 residues. Trimming took 0 bases from V and 3 from J, leaving 12 bases between them. The germline V gene encodes CDR1 SGHVS and CDR2 FNYEAQ. The CDR3 is CASSLALGGDYEQYF. CDR3 nucleotide sequence: TGTGCCAGCAGCTTAGCGCTAGGAGGGGACTACGAGCAGTACTTC. The full variable domain, its missing parts supplied by reference TRBV7-6 and TRBJ2-7, is GAGVSQSPRYKVTKRGQDVALRCDPISGHVSLYWYRQALGQGPEFLTYFNYEAQQDKSGLPNDRFSAERPEGSISTLTIQRTEQRDSAMYRCASSLALGGDYEQYFGPGTRLTVT.

As regards this clone: Mismatch with germline at one junction end may stem from a read error. This chain links TRBV5-8 with TRBJ2-5; TRBD1 aligns across 8 bases. The V gene's germline CDR1 is SGHTS and CDR2 YDEGEE. The CDR3 totals 16 residues. The DNA for the CDR3 is TGCGCCAGCAGCCAAGAAGCCGGGACAGGCGGTGAGACCCAGTACTTC. This translates into CASSQEAGTGGETQYF.

A word on this clone: The same CDR3 is also encoded by other DNA sequences in this sample. The V call is TRBV28, the J call TRBJ1-2; D unresolved. CDR3 length equals 12 residues. Germline V CDR1 and CDR2: MDHEN, SYDVKM. V lost 2 bases to trimming and J lost 4 bases, with 5 bases between them. This CDR3 is CASSLRSYGYTF. CDR3 DNA: TGTGCCAGCAGTTTAAGAAGCTATGGCTACACCTTC.

The chain carries TRBV28 and TRBJ2-7; 7 bases align to TRBD2. The ends lost 3 bases at V and 1 base at J; junction bases unmatched: 12. The length of the CDR3 is 17 residues. Germline values: CDR1 MDHEN, CDR2 SYDVKM. For the CDR3, the DNA is TGTGCCAGCAGTTTTCGTATGAGCGGGATAGCGTCCTACGAGCAGTACTTC. As protein: CASSFRMSGIASYEQYF.

V is TRBV27 and J is TRBJ1-5; 7 bases match TRBD1. V dropped 2 bases and J dropped 6; count of bases not matched to a gene: 7. This CDR3 is built from 15 residues. CDR1 is MNHEY, CDR2 SMNVEV, per germline (reference sequence). The CDR3 DNA reads as TGTGCCAGCAGTTTAGAAAGGGGGCCCAGTCAGCCCCAGCATTTT. It translates to CASSLERGPSQPQHF.

The rearrangement joins TRBV19 to TRBJ2-5; either TRBD1 or TRBD2 may supply D (5 bases each). CDR3 size: 14 residues. Germline assignment: CDR1 LNHDA and CDR2 SQIVND (reference sequence). V lost 0 bases and J 6 bases, leaving 11 bases between the germline ends. This CDR3 is CASSIELGRQTQYF. Here the CDR3 DNA reads TGTGCCAGTAGTATAGAATTGGGACGTCAGACCCAGTACTTC.

The chain uses TRBV9 and TRBJ2-1; D may be TRBD1 or TRBD2 (7 bases each). V was shortened by 4 bases and J by 1 base, with 9 bases between the two germline ends. CDR3 length: 14 residues. Germline values: CDR1 SGDLS, CDR2 YYNGEE. CDR3 amino acids: CASSQGGSYNEQFF. Here the CDR3 DNA reads TGTGCCAGCAGCCAGGGGGGGTCCTACAATGAGCAGTTCTTC. The entire variable domain, with the rest obtained from reference TRBV9 and TRBJ2-1, is as follows: DSGVTQTPKHLITATGQRVTLRCSPRSGDLSVYWYQQSLDQGLQFLIQYYNGEERAKGNILERFSAQQFPDLHSELNLSSLELGDSALYFCASSQGGSYNEQFFGPGTRLTVL.

The J gene is TRBJ2-1, the V gene TRBV20-1; unclear D gene. Germline V gene sequence: CDR1 DFQATT, CDR2 SNEGSKA (reference sequence). V dropped 5 bases and J dropped 8 bases, with 10 bases sitting between them. The CDR3 runs 11 residues. CDR3 sequence: CSAPHPYEQFF. The CDR3 bases are TGCAGTGCTCCCCACCCCTATGAGCAGTTCTTC.

The genes are TRBV29-1 and TRBJ2-6, with D unresolved. The CDR3 consists of 13 residues. Trimming stripped 6 bases from V and 4 bases from J, with 10 bases between. CDR1 is SQVTM, CDR2 ANQGSEA, per germline. The CDR3 DNA reads as TGCAGCGTCTTAGTGTCCGGGGCCAACGTCCTGACTTTC. Translated, it gives CSVLVSGANVLTF.

The rearrangement links TRBV16 to TRBJ1-5; tentatively, D is TRBD1 (6 bases). The V gene lost 4 bases and the J gene lost 4 bases, with 17 bases spanning the gap. CDR3 size: 16 residues. Germline V gene data show CDR1 as KGHSY and CDR2 as FQNENV. The CDR3 bases are TGTGCCAGCAGCCTGCGGGACGAAAGGGGGAATCAGCCCCAGCATTTT. It encodes CASSLRDERGNQPQHF. Variable domain in full (rest from reference TRBV16 and TRBJ1-5): GEEVAQTPKHLVRGEGQKAKLYCAPIKGHSYVFWYQQVLKNEFKFLISFQNENVFDETGMPKERFSAKCLPNSPCSLEIQATKLEDSAVYFCASSLRDERGNQPQHFGDGTRLSIL.

The chain carries TRBV5-1 and TRBJ2-7; TRBD2 matches 8 bases. CDR3 length: 19 residues. Germline V gene sequence: CDR1 SGHRS, CDR2 YFSETQ. Unmatched junction bases numbered 24, after V lost 4 bases and J lost 6 bases. CDR3 sequence: CASSRPSGLVPSGPLEQYF. The CDR3 DNA reads TGCGCCAGCAGCCGCCCCTCGGGACTAGTACCTTCTGGCCCACTCGAGCAGTACTTC.

CDR3 loop: CASSLGLAGQETQYF. CDR3 bases: TGTGCCAGCAGCTTAGGACTAGCGGGGCAAGAGACCCAGTACTTC. The chain links TRBV11-2 to TRBJ2-5, with TRBD2 identical over 11 bases. The CDR3 has 15 amino acids. The J segment lost 2 bases and the V segment lost 1 base, leaving 0 bases of the junction unmatched. Germline loops: CDR1 SGHAT, CDR2 FQNNGV.

This rearrangement joins TRBV4-2 to TRBJ2-2, with 10 bases matching TRBD2. Trimming cost V 3 bases and J 5 bases; bases outside gene matches: 9. The germline gives CDR1 LGHNA, CDR2 YNFKEQ. The CDR3 sequence is 17 residues long. Here the CDR3 reads CASSQEAGGRWTGELFF. The CDR3 nucleotides are TGTGCCAGCAGCCAGGAAGCGGGAGGGAGGTGGACCGGGGAGCTGTTTTTT.

CDR3 DNA: TGTGCCAGCAGCCGCAGCGTGGAGCAGTACTTC. It is translated as CASSRSVEQYF. This chain links TRBV7-9 with TRBJ2-5; D remains ambiguous. The V end lost 5 bases, the J end lost 11 bases, and 12 bases lay between the germline ends. This CDR3 spans 11 amino acids. Germline CDR1 reads SEHNR; CDR2 reads FQNEAQ (reference sequence).

The rearrangement joins TRBV7-2 to TRBJ2-7; D is possibly TRBD1 (6 bases). Per the germline V gene, CDR1 is SGHTA and CDR2 is FQGNSA. Trimming pared 6 bases from V and 2 bases from J, leaving 11 bases between. This CDR3 has 13 amino acids. The CDR3 DNA sequence: TGTGCCAGCAGGTGGGGGCCGGCCTACGAGCAGTACTTC. Translating gives CASRWGPAYEQYF.

The chain carries TRBV19 and TRBJ1-2; D might be TRBD1 (5 bases). Germline CDR1 and CDR2: LNHDA and SQIVND (reference sequence). Trimming removed 7 bases from V and 7 bases from J, with 25 bases in between. This CDR3 contains 16 residues. The CDR3 region has the DNA TGTGCCAGTACTCCTAGAGGGGAGGGAAAATTGCGTGGCTACACCTTC. It codes for CASTPRGEGKLRGYTF. Filled out from reference TRBV19 and TRBJ1-2, the complete variable domain reads DGGITQSPKYLFRKEGQNVTLSCEQNLNHDAMYWYRQDPGQGLRLIYYSQIVNDFQKGDIAEGYSVSREKKESFPLTVTSAQKNPTAFYLCASTPRGEGKLRGYTFGSGTRLTVV.

This sequence joins TRBV6-6 and TRBJ2-1; maybe TRBD2 (5 bases). Trimming removed 6 bases from V and 5 bases from J, with 11 bases in between. The length of the CDR3 is 13 residues. Germline assignment: CDR1 MNHNY and CDR2 SVGAGI (reference sequence). In DNA form, the CDR3 reads TGTGCCAGCAGACCCAGCGGAGACAATGAGCAGTTCTTC. It encodes CASRPSGDNEQFF.

In its sample, this clone was seen once. The V gene is TRBV19, the J gene TRBJ2-7, with 8 nucleotides matching TRBD1. This CDR3 has 15 amino acids. Germline V lookup: CDR1 LNHDA, CDR2 SQIVND (reference sequence). Germline trimming cut 0 bases from V and 2 bases from J; bases unmatched to any gene: 3. CDR3 coding DNA: TGTGCCAGTAGTATAGACAGGGGGCTACCCTACGAGCAGTACTTC. Its protein product is CASSIDRGLPYEQYF. Together with reference TRBV19 and TRBJ2-7, the CDR3 gives the full variable domain: DGGITQSPKYLFRKEGQNVTLSCEQNLNHDAMYWYRQDPGQGLRLIYYSQIVNDFQKGDIAEGYSVSREKKESFPLTVTSAQKNPTAFYLCASSIDRGLPYEQYFGPGTRLTVT.

J is TRBJ2-2 and V is TRBV9, with D maybe TRBD1 (6 bases). CDR1 and CDR2 from the germline V gene are SGDLS and YYNGEE. The length of the CDR3 is 15 residues. Between the trimmed V and J ends, which lost 0 bases and 5 bases, there was a span of 11 bases. The CDR3 is CASSVVGAGTGELFF. The DNA of the CDR3 is TGTGCCAGCAGCGTAGTGGGGGCGGGTACCGGGGAGCTGTTTTTT.

The J gene is TRBJ2-5, the V gene TRBV27; 8 bases fit TRBD1. Losses at the gene ends were 5 bases for V and 5 bases for J; bases not matched to a gene: 10. Germline CDR1 is MNHEY and CDR2 is SMNVEV (reference sequence). The CDR3 sequence is 15 residues long. CDR3 residues: CASSPRQGLGETQYF. The CDR3 DNA sequence: TGTGCCAGCAGTCCGCGACAGGGGTTGGGGGAGACCCAGTACTTC.

The chain couples TRBV28 to TRBJ1-2; 7 bases agree with TRBD1. The CDR3 is made up of 14 amino acids. The trim removed 11 bases at V and 8 bases at J, leaving 17 bases unmatched. Per the germline V gene, CDR1 is MDHEN and CDR2 is SYDVKM. DNA of the CDR3: TGTGCCGCCAGCAGTGGTTACGGGACAGAAGGCTACACCTTC. It translates to CAASSGYGTEGYTF.

This CDR3 is CASSPGTTEQYF. The CDR3 DNA sequence: TGTGCCAGCAGCCCCGGGACCACCGAGCAGTACTTC. The V and J genes are TRBV9 and TRBJ2-7; D could derive from TRBD1 or TRBD2 (5 bases each). Germline V gene sequence: CDR1 SGDLS, CDR2 YYNGEE. The CDR3 runs to 12 residues. The ends were cut back, 4 bases at V and 6 bases at J, with 11 bases in the middle. Filled out from reference TRBV9 and TRBJ2-7, the complete variable domain reads DSGVTQTPKHLITATGQRVTLRCSPRSGDLSVYWYQQSLDQGLQFLIQYYNGEERAKGNILERFSAQQFPDLHSELNLSSLELGDSALYFCASSPGTTEQYFGPGTRLTVT.

The V gene is TRBV29-1, the J gene TRBJ2-1; D uncertain. Trimming removed 0 bases from V and 3 bases from J, with 12 bases in between. Germline V gene lookup returns CDR1 SQVTM and CDR2 ANQGSEA. This CDR3 region has 15 residues. Here the CDR3 DNA reads TGCAGCGTTGAAGATAGGGTTGGAAGCTACAATGAGCAGTTCTTC. Amino acids: CSVEDRVGSYNEQFF.

Details on this clone: Other DNA sequences from this sample encode an identical CDR3 as well. This chain uses TRBV28 with TRBJ1-1; D uncertain. The germline V gene encodes CDR1 MDHEN and CDR2 SYDVKM. This CDR3 is built from 13 residues. The V gene lost 1 base and the J gene lost 1 base, with 4 bases spanning the gap. DNA of the CDR3: TGTGCCAGCAGTTTATCAGGGAACACTGAAGCTTTCTTT. This codes for CASSLSGNTEAFF.

The gene calls are TRBV7-2 and TRBJ2-7; weak D call: TRBD2 (5 bases). Per germline, CDR1 SGHTA and CDR2 FQGNSA. Trimming shortened V by 1 base and J by 0 bases, and 13 bases separated the two germline ends. This CDR3 region has 16 residues. CDR3 DNA: TGTGCCAGCAGCTTAGTTTTCGGAGGCGACTCCTACGAGCAGTACTTC. The encoded protein is CASSLVFGGDSYEQYF.

The chain is built from TRBV18 and TRBJ1-3; D is perhaps TRBD1 (6 bases). This CDR3 contains 15 residues. V shed 6 bases and J shed 0 bases, with 12 bases lying between them. Germline V gene data show CDR1 as KGHSH and CDR2 as LQKENI. The CDR3 bases are TGTGCCAGCTCGGATAACAGGGACTCTGGAAACACCATATATTTT. As protein: CASSDNRDSGNTIYF.